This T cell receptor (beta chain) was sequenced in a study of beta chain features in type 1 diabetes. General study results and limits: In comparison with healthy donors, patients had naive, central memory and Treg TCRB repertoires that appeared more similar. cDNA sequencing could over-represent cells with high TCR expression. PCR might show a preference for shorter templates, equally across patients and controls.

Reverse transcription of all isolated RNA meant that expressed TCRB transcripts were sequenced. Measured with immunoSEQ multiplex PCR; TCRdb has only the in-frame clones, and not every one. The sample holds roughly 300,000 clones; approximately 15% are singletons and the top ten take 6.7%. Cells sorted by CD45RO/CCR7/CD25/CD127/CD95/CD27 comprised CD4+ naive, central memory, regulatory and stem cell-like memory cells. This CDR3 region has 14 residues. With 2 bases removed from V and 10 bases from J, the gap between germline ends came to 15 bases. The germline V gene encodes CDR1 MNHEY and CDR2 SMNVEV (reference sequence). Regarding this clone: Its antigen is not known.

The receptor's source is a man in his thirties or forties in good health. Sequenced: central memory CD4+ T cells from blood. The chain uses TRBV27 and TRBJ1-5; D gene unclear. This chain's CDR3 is CASSLLSEGFPQHF. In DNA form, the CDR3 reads TGTGCCAGCAGTTTACTCTCTGAGGGCTTCCCCCAGCATTTT.